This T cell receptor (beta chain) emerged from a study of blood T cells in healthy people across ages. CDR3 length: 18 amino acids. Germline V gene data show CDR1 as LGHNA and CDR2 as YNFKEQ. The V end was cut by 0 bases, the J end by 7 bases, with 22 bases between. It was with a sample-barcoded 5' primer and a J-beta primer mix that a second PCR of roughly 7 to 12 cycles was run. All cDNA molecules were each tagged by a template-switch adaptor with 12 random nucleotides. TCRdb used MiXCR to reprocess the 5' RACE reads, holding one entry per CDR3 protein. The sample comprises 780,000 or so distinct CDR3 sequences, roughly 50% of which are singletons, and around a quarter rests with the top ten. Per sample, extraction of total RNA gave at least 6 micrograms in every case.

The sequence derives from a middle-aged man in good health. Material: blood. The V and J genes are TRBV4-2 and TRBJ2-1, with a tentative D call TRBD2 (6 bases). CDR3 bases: TGTGCCAGCAGCCAAGATCCCCAGGACCGGGAGTTGGGGAATGAGCAGTTCTTC. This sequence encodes CASSQDPQDRELGNEQFF.